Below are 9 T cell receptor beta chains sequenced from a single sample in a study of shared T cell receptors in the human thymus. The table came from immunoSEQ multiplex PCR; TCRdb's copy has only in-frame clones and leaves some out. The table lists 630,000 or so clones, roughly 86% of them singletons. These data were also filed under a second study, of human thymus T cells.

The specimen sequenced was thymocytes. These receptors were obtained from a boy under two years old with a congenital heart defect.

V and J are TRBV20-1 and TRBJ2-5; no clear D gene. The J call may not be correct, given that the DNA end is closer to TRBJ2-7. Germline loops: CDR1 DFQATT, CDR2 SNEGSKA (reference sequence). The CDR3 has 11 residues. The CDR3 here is CSATLPREQYF. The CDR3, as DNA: TGCAGTGCTACGCTCCCCCGCGAGCAGTACTTC.

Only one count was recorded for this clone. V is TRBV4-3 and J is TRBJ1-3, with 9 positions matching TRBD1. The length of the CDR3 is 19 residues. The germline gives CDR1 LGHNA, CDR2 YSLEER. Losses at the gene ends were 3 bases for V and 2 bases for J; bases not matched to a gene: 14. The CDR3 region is CASSQELRDRDLAGNTIYF. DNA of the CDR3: TGCGCCAGCAGCCAGGAACTCCGGGACAGGGACTTGGCTGGAAACACCATATATTTT.

CDR3 coding DNA: TGCGCCAGCAGCTTGGGGCGGGGAGTCAAGAGCCGGAGAGAAGGCTACACCTTC. Its protein product is CASSLGRGVKSRREGYTF. The J gene is TRBJ1-2, the V gene TRBV5-1, with no clear D. V was pared by 0 bases and J by 8 bases, with 26 bases between. The CDR3 is 18 amino acids. Germline V lookup: CDR1 SGHRS, CDR2 YFSETQ.

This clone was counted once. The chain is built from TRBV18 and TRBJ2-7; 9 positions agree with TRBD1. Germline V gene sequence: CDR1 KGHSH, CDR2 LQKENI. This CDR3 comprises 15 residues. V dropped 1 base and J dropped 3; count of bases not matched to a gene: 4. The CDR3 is CASSPRDRVVYEQYF. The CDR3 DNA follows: TGTGCCAGCTCACCACGGGACAGGGTGGTCTACGAGCAGTACTTC.

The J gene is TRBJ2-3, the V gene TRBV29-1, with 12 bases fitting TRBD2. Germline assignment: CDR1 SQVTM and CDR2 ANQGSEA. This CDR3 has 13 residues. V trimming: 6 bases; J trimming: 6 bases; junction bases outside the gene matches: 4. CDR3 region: CSVRTSGADTQYF. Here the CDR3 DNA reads TGCAGCGTGAGGACTAGCGGGGCGGATACGCAGTATTTT.

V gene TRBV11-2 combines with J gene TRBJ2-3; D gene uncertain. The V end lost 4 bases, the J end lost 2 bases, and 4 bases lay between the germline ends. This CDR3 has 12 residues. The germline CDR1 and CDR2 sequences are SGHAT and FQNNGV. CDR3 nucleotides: TGTGCCAGCAGCTCCCACACAGATACGCAGTATTTT. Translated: CASSSHTDTQYF.

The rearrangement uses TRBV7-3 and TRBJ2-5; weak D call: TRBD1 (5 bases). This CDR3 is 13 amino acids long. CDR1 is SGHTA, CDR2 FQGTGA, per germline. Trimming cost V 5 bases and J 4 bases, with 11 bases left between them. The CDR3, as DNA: TGTGCCAGCAGCCCGCCCCAGGGAGAGACCCAGTACTTC. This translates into CASSPPQGETQYF.

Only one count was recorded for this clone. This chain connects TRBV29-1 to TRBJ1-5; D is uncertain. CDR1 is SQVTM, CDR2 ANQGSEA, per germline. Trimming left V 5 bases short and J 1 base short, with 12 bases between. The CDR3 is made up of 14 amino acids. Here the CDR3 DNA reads TGCAGCGTTAAGCACAGATTAAGCAATCAGCCCCAGCATTTT. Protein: CSVKHRLSNQPQHF.

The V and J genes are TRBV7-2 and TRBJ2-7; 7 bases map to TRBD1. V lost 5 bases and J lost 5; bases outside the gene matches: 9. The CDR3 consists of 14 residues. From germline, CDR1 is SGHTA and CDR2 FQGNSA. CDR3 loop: CASSHGTASHEQYF. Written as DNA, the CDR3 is TGTGCCAGCAGCCATGGGACAGCCTCTCACGAGCAGTACTTC.